Sequencing of this T cell receptor (beta chain) was carried out in a study of monozygotic twins with inflammatory bowel disease. Study outcomes and limitations: In patient repertoires, differing immunosuppressive treatments may have added some variability.

Sampling involved one blood draw (under 2.7 ml) for every donor. UMIs that included a 6-nucleotide sample barcode were added by template switching, which took place during cDNA synthesis. Two rounds of nested PCR, of about 16 and 10 cycles, were run on TCRalpha and TCRbeta cDNA. With the 5' RACE reads reprocessed, TCRdb shows one record per CDR3 protein and no DNA. The sample has some 450,000 distinct CDR3 sequences, and its top ten clones hold about 2.2%. The V gene's germline CDR1 is MNHNS and CDR2 SASEGT. This CDR3 is built from 15 residues. To note about this clonotype: The antigen is undetermined.

This TCR came from a human donor with ulcerative colitis or Crohn's disease, or a healthy co-twin of an affected twin (not recorded which). Sequencing was performed on blood. V gene TRBV6-1 combines with J gene TRBJ1-4. The chain's CDR3 is CASSLRTSTNEKLFF.